These 31 T cell receptor beta chains came from one sample sequenced in a study of blood T cell repertoires in COVID-19. Profiled with immunoSEQ multiplex PCR; TCRdb holds only in-frame clones, not every one. The sample consists of some 200,000 clones, approximately 82% of them appearing once. Sequencing was done on a sample of PBMCs or T cells enriched from blood (not recorded which). Receptors originate from a woman between 50 and 59 years old who had recovered from COVID-19.

Comments on this clone: Within the sample, other DNA sequences also encode this same CDR3. This rearrangement joins TRBV7-9 to TRBJ1-2; D may be TRBD1 (5 bases). The CDR3 is 13 residues long. Germline CDR1 is SEHNR and CDR2 is FQNEAQ (reference sequence). V lost 3 bases to trimming and J lost 2 bases, with 7 bases between them. In DNA form, the CDR3 reads TGTGCCAGCAGCTTCCAGGGAAACTATGGCTACACCTTC. This sequence encodes CASSFQGNYGYTF.

The chain has TRBV15 and TRBJ2-2, with D maybe TRBD1 (6 bases). From germline, CDR1 is LNHNV and CDR2 YYDKDF (reference sequence). V was pared by 2 bases and J by 0 bases, with 10 bases between. The CDR3 has 16 amino acids. CDR3 sequence reads: CATSRQQGSNTGELFF. The CDR3 region has the DNA TGTGCCACCAGCAGACAGCAGGGGTCGAACACCGGGGAGCTGTTTTTT.

This rearrangement joins TRBV28 to TRBJ2-4; weak D call: TRBD2 (6 bases). V shed 10 bases and J shed 2 bases, with 15 bases lying between them. The germline CDR1 and CDR2 sequences are MDHEN and SYDVKM. CDR3 length: 14 residues. The CDR3 is CATQPGGTKNIQYF. The CDR3 DNA reads TGTGCCACCCAGCCCGGGGGAACCAAAAACATTCAGTACTTC. Full variable domain (missing parts from reference TRBV28 and TRBJ2-4): DVKVTQSSRYLVKRTGEKVFLECVQDMDHENMFWYRQDPGLGLRLIYFSYDVKMKEKGDIPEGYSVSREKKERFSLILESASTNQTSMYLCATQPGGTKNIQYFGAGTRLSVL.

This clone was counted between two and nine times. The chain joins TRBV9 to TRBJ2-5; D not resolved. V dropped 0 bases and J dropped 3 bases, with 3 bases sitting between them. This CDR3 is 12 amino acids long. The germline CDR1 and CDR2 sequences are SGDLS and YYNGEE. The CDR3 sequence: CASSVGEETQYF. The CDR3 DNA sequence: TGTGCCAGCAGCGTAGGCGAAGAGACCCAGTACTTC.

Concerning this clone itself: At one boundary the junction diverges from the germline segment, which might be a read error. The same CDR3 can be traced to other DNA sequences in this sample. The chain links TRBV11-3 to TRBJ1-4; D unclear. CDR3 length: 14 amino acids. Germline V gene data show CDR1 as SGHNT and CDR2 as YENEEA. The CDR3 reads CASSTRPRLEKLFF. CDR3 DNA sequence: TGTGCTAGCAGCACCCGACCCAGGCTCGAAAAACTGTTTTTT.

The V gene is TRBV5-4, the J gene TRBJ2-1, with TRBD2 identical over 9 bases. V was clipped by 2 bases and J by 12 bases; unmatched bases: 15. Germline V lookup: CDR1 SGHNT, CDR2 YYREEE (reference sequence). CDR3 length: 16 amino acids. The CDR3 is CASSFPGPAGGTGQFF. In nucleotides, the CDR3 is TGTGCCAGCAGCTTTCCGGGACCGGCGGGGGGGACGGGGCAGTTCTTC.

The J gene is TRBJ1-5, the V gene TRBV5-1; D unclear. The CDR3 spans 13 residues. CDR1 is SGHRS and CDR2 is YFSETQ in the germline V gene. Trimming stripped 2 bases from V and 4 bases from J, with 7 bases between. CDR3 DNA sequence: TGCGCCAGCAGCTTTGAGGGAAATCAGCCCCAGCATTTT. It is translated as CASSFEGNQPQHF.

The CDR3 reads CASSETRLNTIYF. CDR3 DNA sequence: TGTGCCAGCAGTGAAACTCGATTGAACACCATATATTTT. The chain is built from TRBV6-1 and TRBJ1-3; D is ambiguous. V shed 2 bases and J shed 7 bases, with 9 bases lying between them. Germline assignment: CDR1 MNHNS and CDR2 SASEGT. The CDR3 totals 13 residues.

The V call is TRBV5-8, the J call TRBJ1-3; 7 bases agree with TRBD1. The CDR3 covers 15 residues. CDR1 and CDR2 (germline): SGHTS, YDEGEE. J gave up 2 bases and V 5 bases, and 7 bases lay outside the gene matches. This chain's CDR3 is CASSSQGRPGNTIYF. DNA for the CDR3: TGTGCCAGCAGTTCACAGGGGAGGCCTGGAAACACCATATATTTT.

The rearrangement links TRBV6-5 to TRBJ2-7, with D possibly TRBD1 on 5 matching bases. The CDR3 contains 14 residues. Trimming took 2 bases from V and 5 from J, leaving 13 bases between them. Germline CDR1 reads MNHEY; CDR2 reads SVGAGI. The CDR3 sequence: CASSYAQGNNEQYF. CDR3 nucleotide sequence: TGTGCCAGCAGTTACGCCCAGGGAAATAACGAGCAGTACTTC.

This clone was counted a few times. The V call is TRBV7-2, the J call TRBJ2-1; 7 positions match TRBD1. There are 16 residues in the CDR3. V was clipped by 1 base and J by 4 bases; unmatched bases: 7. Germline-derived CDR1 and CDR2 are SGHTA and FQGNSA. The CDR3 here is CASSLGETGVYNEQFF. The CDR3 DNA follows: TGTGCCAGCAGCTTAGGGGAAACAGGGGTATACAATGAGCAGTTCTTC.

V gene TRBV11-2 combines with J gene TRBJ2-7; perhaps TRBD2 as D (6 bases). The CDR3 length is 17 residues. V lost 3 bases and J 3 bases, leaving 21 bases between the germline ends. Germline lookup yields CDR1 SGHAT and CDR2 FQNNGV. CDR3 DNA: TGTGCCAGCAGCTTCCTTACGGGACTCCCAACCCTCTACGAGCAGTACTTC. This gives the protein CASSFLTGLPTLYEQYF.

For the CDR3, the DNA is TGCGCCAGCAGCCAAGGTTTGCTGGGCATGTTGGATACGCAGTATTTT. This translates into CASSQGLLGMLDTQYF. This chain uses TRBV4-3 with TRBJ2-3; D ambiguous. CDR3 length: 16 residues. V lost 1 base and J lost 6, with 17 bases in between. Germline lookup yields CDR1 LGHNA and CDR2 YSLEER.

Only a few counts were recorded for this clone. The chain is built from TRBV11-3 and TRBJ2-1; TRBD2 matches 8 bases. J gave up 7 bases and V 1 base, and 0 bases lay outside the gene matches. Germline V gene data show CDR1 as SGHNT and CDR2 as YENEEA. The CDR3 consists of 13 residues. In nucleotides, the CDR3 is TGTGCCAGCAGCTTAGGCGGGAGGAATGAGCAGTTCTTC. Protein sequence: CASSLGGRNEQFF.

The J gene is TRBJ2-7, the V gene TRBV11-1; possible D gene TRBD1, 6 bases. CDR3 length: 14 residues. Germline V CDR1 and CDR2: SGHAT, FQDESV (reference sequence). Trimming left V 2 bases short and J 2 bases short, with 10 bases between. CDR3 amino acids: CASSLRAGAYEQYF. The CDR3 DNA follows: TGTGCCAGCAGCTTACGGGCAGGGGCCTACGAGCAGTACTTC.

The chain is built from TRBV5-1 and TRBJ2-2; TRBD2 agrees at 12 bases. The length of the CDR3 is 17 residues. The germline gives CDR1 SGHRS, CDR2 YFSETQ. V shed 4 bases and J 0 bases; nucleotides not matched to a gene: 4. The CDR3 region has the DNA TGCGCCAGCAGCCCCAGGACTAGCGGGACGAACACCGGGGAGCTGTTTTTT. It yields the protein CASSPRTSGTNTGELFF.

This rearrangement joins TRBV9 to TRBJ2-3; 9 nucleotides agree with TRBD1. Trimming took 5 bases from V and 4 from J; bases not matched to a gene: 8. Germline CDR1 is SGDLS and CDR2 is YYNGEE. This CDR3 comprises 15 residues. In DNA form, the CDR3 reads TGTGCCAGCAGGGGGACAGGGACGTACCCAGATACGCAGTATTTT. Its translation: CASRGTGTYPDTQYF.

This clone was observed a handful of times. The chain links TRBV27 to TRBJ2-1; 8 positions agree with TRBD2. J was trimmed by 2 bases and V by 5 bases; bases with no gene match: 5. From germline, CDR1 is MNHEY and CDR2 SMNVEV (reference sequence). The CDR3 consists of 15 residues. CDR3 region: CASSATSGPYNEQFF. CDR3 in DNA: TGTGCCAGCAGTGCAACTAGCGGCCCCTACAATGAGCAGTTCTTC.

This chain links TRBV6-5 with TRBJ1-5, with D hard to call. The CDR3 has 15 amino acids. Deletions cut 0 bases from V and 0 bases from J, with 6 bases between. Germline-derived CDR1 and CDR2 are MNHEY and SVGAGI. CDR3 DNA: TGTGCCAGCAGTTACTCGTCGGGTAGCAATCAGCCCCAGCATTTT. It specifies CASSYSSGSNQPQHF.

V gene TRBV11-1 combines with J gene TRBJ1-1; D is unresolved. Germline V gene lookup returns CDR1 SGHAT and CDR2 FQDESV (reference sequence). Trimming took off 3 bases at V and 3 bases at J, with 11 bases between the two ends. The CDR3 extends over 14 amino acids. This chain's CDR3 is CASSFYGLDTEAFF. The CDR3 DNA reads TGTGCCAGCAGCTTCTACGGGTTGGACACTGAAGCTTTCTTT. Drawing the rest from reference TRBV11-1 and TRBJ1-1, the complete variable domain is EAEVAQSPRYKITEKSQAVAFWCDPISGHATLYWYRQILGQGPELLVQFQDESVVDDSQLPKDRFSAERLKGVDSTLKIQPAELGDSAMYLCASSFYGLDTEAFFGQGTRLTVV.

The chain carries TRBV28 and TRBJ1-2, with TRBD1 matching 10 bases. CDR3 length: 16 residues. Germline loops: CDR1 MDHEN, CDR2 SYDVKM. The J segment lost 5 bases and the V segment lost 4 bases, leaving 10 bases of the junction unmatched. The CDR3 is CASSSPGGQGLYGYTF. CDR3 DNA sequence: TGTGCCAGCAGTTCCCCGGGGGGACAGGGGCTATATGGCTACACCTTC.

About this clone itself: Germline and junction disagree at one end, which may indicate a read error. The chain has TRBV7-2 and TRBJ1-2; 7 nucleotides line up with TRBD1. Germline CDR1 is SGHTA and CDR2 is FQGNSA. This CDR3 contains 13 residues. Here the CDR3 reads CASSTGQNFGYTF. CDR3 coding DNA: TGTGCCAGCAGCACGGGACAGAACTTTGGCTACACCTTC.

Notes on this clone: The same CDR3 also results from other DNA sequences found in this sample. The chain has TRBV18 and TRBJ2-5; D perhaps matches TRBD2 (5 bases). V was clipped by 6 bases and J by 0 bases, with 11 bases between them. CDR3 size: 14 residues. Germline CDR1 KGHSH, CDR2 LQKENI. The CDR3 bases are TGTGCCAGCTCCTCCTACGGGGACCAAGAGACCCAGTACTTC. Translated, it gives CASSSYGDQETQYF.

This chain uses TRBV10-3 with TRBJ2-5; D is ambiguous. Germline V lookup: CDR1 ENHRY, CDR2 SYGVKD. The CDR3 contains 13 residues. The V end was cut by 3 bases, the J end by 13 bases, with 18 bases between. CDR3 DNA: TGTGCCATCAGTGAACTTCCTGAAATATTACGGTACTTC. Translating it yields CAISELPEILRYF.

This chain connects TRBV5-1 to TRBJ2-1; the D gene is possibly TRBD1 (5 bases). This CDR3 region has 16 residues. V was pared by 0 bases and J by 0 bases, with 10 bases between. The germline CDR1 and CDR2 sequences are SGHRS and YFSETQ. DNA for the CDR3: TGCGCCAGCAGCTTGGGTGGTGACAGCTCCTACAATGAGCAGTTCTTC. It is translated as CASSLGGDSSYNEQFF.

The chain is built from TRBV29-1 and TRBJ2-2; a possible D gene is TRBD2 (5 bases). Between the trimmed V and J ends, which lost 3 bases and 0 bases, there was a span of 8 bases. This CDR3 has 14 amino acids. Germline V lookup: CDR1 SQVTM, CDR2 ANQGSEA. CDR3 sequence: CSVEGRTNTGELFF. CDR3 coding DNA: TGCAGCGTTGAGGGGAGAACGAACACCGGGGAGCTGTTTTTT.

This chain uses TRBV19 with TRBJ2-6; 8 bases align to TRBD1. Germline V lookup: CDR1 LNHDA, CDR2 SQIVND (reference sequence). Unmatched junction bases numbered 14, after V lost 6 bases and J lost 4 bases. The CDR3 runs to 18 residues. The CDR3 here is CASSKDRARTGGANVLTF. For the CDR3, the DNA is TGTGCCAGTAGCAAGGACAGGGCGAGGACGGGCGGGGCCAACGTCCTGACTTTC.

The genes are TRBV5-5 and TRBJ2-7; D is uncertain. This CDR3 contains 15 residues. The V end lost 0 bases, the J end lost 1 base, and 11 bases lay between the germline ends. CDR1 is SGHKS, CDR2 YYEKEE, per germline (reference sequence). The CDR3 loop reads CASSLEVHGSYEQYF. For the CDR3, the DNA is TGTGCCAGCAGCTTGGAAGTTCACGGTTCCTACGAGCAGTACTTC.

The chain joins TRBV30 to TRBJ2-5; 9 bases fit TRBD2. CDR3 length: 14 residues. V lost 4 bases, J lost 4 bases, and 7 bases stayed unmatched. Germline loops: CDR1 GTSNPN, CDR2 SVGIG (reference sequence). The CDR3 DNA reads TGTGCCTGGACCATGGGACTAGCCGGAGAGACCCAGTACTTC. Residues: CAWTMGLAGETQYF.

This chain connects TRBV4-1 to TRBJ2-1; the match to TRBD2 covers 11 bases. This CDR3 contains 15 residues. The trim removed 4 bases at V and 4 bases at J, leaving 3 bases unmatched. From germline, CDR1 is MGHRA and CDR2 YSYEKL. The CDR3 nucleotides are TGCGCCAGCAGCCCGGGACTAGCGGAATACAATGAGCAGTTCTTC. Amino acids: CASSPGLAEYNEQFF.

This rearrangement joins TRBV19 to TRBJ2-7, with D perhaps matching TRBD2 (7 bases). CDR1 is LNHDA, CDR2 SQIVND, per germline (reference sequence). Trimming pared 5 bases from V and 4 bases from J, leaving 15 bases between. This CDR3 contains 14 residues. The CDR3: CASSPRGRGYEQYF. Written as DNA, the CDR3 is TGTGCCAGTAGTCCCCGTGGGAGGGGGTACGAGCAGTACTTC. Combining the CDR3 with reference TRBV19 and TRBJ2-7 gives the whole variable domain DGGITQSPKYLFRKEGQNVTLSCEQNLNHDAMYWYRQDPGQGLRLIYYSQIVNDFQKGDIAEGYSVSREKKESFPLTVTSAQKNPTAFYLCASSPRGRGYEQYFGPGTRLTVT.